The source of this T cell receptor beta chain is a study of CD8+ T cells in alopecia areata. Broader study findings: Expanded CD8+ clones among the top 100, as well as scalp clonality, were significantly decreased by tofacitinib.

Following RNA extraction, reverse transcription yielded cDNA that acted as the sequencing template. Profiling relied on immunoSEQ multiplex PCR, and the TCRdb table lists in-frame clones only, not all of them. The repertoire holds 95,000 to 110,000 clones, with roughly 84% as singletons. Treatment given: oral pan-JAK inhibitor, 5-10 mg twice daily. The study team obtained lesional scalp punch biopsies and peripheral blood from alopecia areata patients. Details on this clone: What it recognizes is unknown.

Germline V gene data show CDR1 as SGHAT and CDR2 as FQNNGV. The CDR3 has 15 amino acids. V gave up 1 base and J gave up 1 base, with 10 bases separating them. The TCR was taken from a human donor with alopecia areata. This chain uses TRBV11-2 with TRBJ2-5; possibly TRBD1 for D (5 bases). Sequenced here: CD8+ T cells sorted from blood, sampled at week 24, from a patient treated with tofacitinib. The CDR3 DNA follows: TGTGCCAGCAGCTTAGCAGGGCGGTTCCAAGAGACCCAGTACTTC. It translates to CASSLAGRFQETQYF.